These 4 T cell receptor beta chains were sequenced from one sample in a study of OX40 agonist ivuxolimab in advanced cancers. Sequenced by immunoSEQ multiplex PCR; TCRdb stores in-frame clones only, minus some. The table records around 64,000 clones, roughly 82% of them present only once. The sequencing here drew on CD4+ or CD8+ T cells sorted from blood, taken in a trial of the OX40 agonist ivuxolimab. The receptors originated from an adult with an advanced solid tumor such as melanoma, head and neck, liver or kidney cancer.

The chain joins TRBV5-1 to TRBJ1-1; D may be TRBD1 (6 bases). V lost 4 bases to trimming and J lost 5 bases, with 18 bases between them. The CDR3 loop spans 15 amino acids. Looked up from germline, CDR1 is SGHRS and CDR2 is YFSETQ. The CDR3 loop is CASSLARGVETEAFF. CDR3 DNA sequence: TGCGCCAGCAGCCTCGCCAGGGGTGTGGAAACTGAAGCTTTCTTT.

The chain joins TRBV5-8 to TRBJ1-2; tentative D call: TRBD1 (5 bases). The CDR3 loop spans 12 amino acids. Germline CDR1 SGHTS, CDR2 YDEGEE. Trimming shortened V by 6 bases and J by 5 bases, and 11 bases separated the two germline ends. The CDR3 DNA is TGTGCCAGCAACTACGACAGTTATGGCTACACCTTC. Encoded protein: CASNYDSYGYTF.

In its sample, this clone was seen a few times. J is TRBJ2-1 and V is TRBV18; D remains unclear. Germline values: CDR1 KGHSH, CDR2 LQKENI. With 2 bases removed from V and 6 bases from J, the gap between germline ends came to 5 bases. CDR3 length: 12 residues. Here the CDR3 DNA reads TGTGCCAGCTCACCAAAGGGCAATGAGCAGTTCTTC. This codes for CASSPKGNEQFF.

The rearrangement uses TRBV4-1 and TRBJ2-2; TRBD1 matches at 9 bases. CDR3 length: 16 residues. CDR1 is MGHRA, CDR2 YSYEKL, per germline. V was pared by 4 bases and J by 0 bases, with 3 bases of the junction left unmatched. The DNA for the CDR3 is TGCGCCAGCAGCCGAACAGGGGGCCCGAACACCGGGGAGCTGTTTTTT. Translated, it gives CASSRTGGPNTGELFF.